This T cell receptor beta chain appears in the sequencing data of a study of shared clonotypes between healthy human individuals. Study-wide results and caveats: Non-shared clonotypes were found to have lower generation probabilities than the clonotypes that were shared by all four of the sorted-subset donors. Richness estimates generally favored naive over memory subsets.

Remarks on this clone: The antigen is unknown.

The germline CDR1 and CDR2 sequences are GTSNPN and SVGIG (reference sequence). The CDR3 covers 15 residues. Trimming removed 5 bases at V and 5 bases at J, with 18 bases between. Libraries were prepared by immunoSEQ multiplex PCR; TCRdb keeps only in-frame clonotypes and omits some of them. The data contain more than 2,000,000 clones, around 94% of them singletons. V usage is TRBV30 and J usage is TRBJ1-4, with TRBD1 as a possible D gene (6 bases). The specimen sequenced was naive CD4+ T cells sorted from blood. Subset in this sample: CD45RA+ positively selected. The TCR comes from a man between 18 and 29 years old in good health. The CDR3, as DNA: TGTGCCTGGGGGAGCCCCGACAGGATGAATGAAAAACTGTTTTTT. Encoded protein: CAWGSPDRMNEKLFF. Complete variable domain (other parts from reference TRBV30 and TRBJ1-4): SQTIHQWPATLVQPVGSPLSLECTVEGTSNPNLYWYRQAAGRGLQLLFYSVGIGQISSEVPQNLSASRPQDRQFILSSKKLLLSDSGFYLCAWGSPDRMNEKLFFGSGTQLSVL.